The rows below give T cell receptor beta chains drawn from one sample of a study of blood T cell repertoires in COVID-19. The repertoire was sequenced with immunoSEQ multiplex PCR; TCRdb's copy has only in-frame clones and lacks some. In the table there are fewer than 300,000 clones, 70% to 90% of which are singletons. Sequencing was done on a sample of peripheral blood. These receptors were obtained from a man aged 50-60 years with active or convalescent COVID-19. Both conserved end residues are part of each CDR3. A D gene is named only where the DNA matches it firmly. Part of the rows lack a size; the others show once, few, many or a class for expanded clones.

>TRBV21-1|-|TRBJ1-1|-
CARRRIGQRNTEAFF
TGTGCCAGACGACGAATTGGACAGCGGAACACTGAAGCTTTCTTT
>TRBV2|-|TRBJ1-1|-
CASNLRGAGTEAFF
TGTGCCAGCAATCTCCGCGGGGCGGGGACTGAAGCTTTCTTT
>TRBV7-9|TRBD1|TRBJ1-1|-
CASSLEPGGLGEAFF
TGTGCCAGCAGCTTGGAGCCAGGGGGGCTCGGTGAAGCTTTCTTT
>TRBV12-5|-|TRBJ2-7|-
CASGLVLTGYVGEQYF
TGTGCTAGTGGTTTGGTATTGACGGGATATGTTGGGGAGCAGTACTTC
>TRBV20-1|-|TRBJ2-3|-
CSATPADTQYF
TGCAGTGCTACTCCGGCAGATACGCAGTATTTT
>TRBV19|-|TRBJ1-6|-
CASSMGQGSSPLHF
TGTGCCAGTAGTATGGGGCAGGGATCTTCACCCCTCCACTTT
>TRBV9|TRBD1|TRBJ2-7|-
CASSEGPGQGYYEQYF
TGTGCCAGCAGCGAGGGACCGGGACAGGGGTACTACGAGCAGTACTTC
>TRBV5-1|TRBD1|TRBJ1-1|-
CASSSTGKNTEAFF
TGCGCCAGCAGCTCGACAGGGAAGAACACTGAAGCTTTCTTT
>TRBV5-3|TRBD2|TRBJ2-5|-
CASPGGPAGGPETQYF
TGTGCCTCCCCCGGGGGGCCAGCGGGAGGGCCGGAGACCCAGTACTTC
>TRBV4-3|TRBD2|TRBJ2-1|once
CASSHQAGGNNEQFF
TGCGCCAGCAGCCATCAAGCGGGAGGCAACAATGAGCAGTTCTTC
>TRBV9|-|TRBJ2-6|-
CASSVGWGISGANVLTF
TGTGCCAGCAGCGTAGGGTGGGGCATCTCTGGGGCCAACGTCCTGACTTTC
>TRBV7-2|-|TRBJ2-3|-
CASSSSSTDTQYF
TGTGCCAGCAGCTCTTCGAGCACAGATACGCAGTATTTT
>TRBV9|TRBD2|TRBJ2-5|-
CASSGSGRYQETQYF
TGTGCCAGCAGCGGGAGCGGGAGGTACCAAGAGACCCAGTACTTC
>TRBV7-8|TRBD1|TRBJ1-5|-
CASSQTGGDGPQHF
TGTGCCAGCAGCCAGACAGGGGGAGATGGGCCCCAGCATTTT
>TRBV28|-|TRBJ2-2|-
CASSTSPGLPIALFF
TGTGCCAGCAGTACGTCCCCGGGACTCCCGATTGCGCTGTTTTTT
>TRBV5-8|TRBD1|TRBJ1-2|-
CASSLTGTGELNGYTF
TGTGCCAGCAGCTTAACCGGGACAGGGGAACTGAATGGCTACACCTTC
>TRBV2|TRBD2|TRBJ2-2|-
CASGRAVTGELFF
TGTGCCAGCGGGAGGGCGGTCACCGGGGAGCTGTTTTTT
>TRBV9|-|TRBJ2-1|-
CASSVAQGLYNEQFF
TGTGCCAGCAGCGTAGCCCAGGGGCTATACAATGAGCAGTTCTTC
>TRBV4-1|TRBD2|TRBJ2-2|-
CASSQPGTSGITGELFF
TGCGCCAGCAGCCAACCCGGGACTAGCGGGATAACCGGGGAGCTGTTTTTT
>TRBV29-1|TRBD1|TRBJ2-7|-
CSALGTGGDEQYF
TGCAGCGCGCTTGGGACAGGGGGCGACGAGCAGTACTTC
>TRBV7-8|-|TRBJ2-7|-
CASSLTFRGALSYEQYF
TGTGCCAGCAGCTTAACCTTCCGGGGGGCCCTCTCCTACGAGCAGTACTTC
>TRBV15|TRBD1|TRBJ1-2|-
CATSRGQGFGGYTF
TGTGCCACCAGCAGAGGACAGGGTTTTGGTGGCTACACCTTC
>TRBV5-1|-|TRBJ2-3|once
CASSLLSHSTDTQYF
TGCGCCAGCAGCTTGTTGAGCCATAGCACAGATACGCAGTATTTT
>TRBV5-1|-|TRBJ2-1|-
CASSLGHSEQFF
TGCGCCAGCAGCCTAGGACACTCCGAGCAGTTCTTC
>TRBV12-5|-|TRBJ1-1|-
CASGYQENTEAFF
TGTGCTAGTGGGTACCAGGAGAACACTGAAGCTTTCTTT
>TRBV4-2|TRBD2|TRBJ2-1|-
CASSQEQRGAYNEQFF
TGTGCCAGCAGCCAAGAACAGCGGGGGGCCTACAATGAGCAGTTCTTC
>TRBV6-2/TRBV6-3|-|TRBJ2-7|-
CASSYAGGTSYEQYF
TGTGCCAGCAGTTATGCAGGGGGGACCTCCTACGAGCAGTACTTC
>TRBV27|TRBD1|TRBJ1-6|few
CASRSINRGSYNSPLHF
TGTGCCAGCAGGAGTATTAACAGGGGCTCCTATAATTCACCCCTCCACTTT
>TRBV5-6|-|TRBJ2-3|few
CASTAIRSGQQYF
TGTGCCAGCACCGCCATCCGGTCGGGACAACAGTATTTT
>TRBV7-9|-|TRBJ1-6|once
CASSLRTRNSPLHF
TGTGCCAGCAGCCTCCGGACTAGAAATTCACCCCTCCACTTT
>TRBV4-1|-|TRBJ1-3|once
CASSQDIGSGNTIYF
TGCGCCAGCAGCCAAGATATCGGGTCTGGAAACACCATATATTTT
>TRBV7-9|TRBD1|TRBJ2-5|-
CASSGGTGDGETQYF
TGTGCCAGCAGCGGCGGGACAGGGGATGGGGAGACCCAGTACTTC
>TRBV5-1|TRBD2|TRBJ2-3|-
CASSSTLAGRVADTQYF
TGCGCCAGCAGCTCGACCCTAGCGGGAAGAGTCGCAGATACGCAGTATTTT
>TRBV29-1|-|TRBJ2-3|-
CSVVGSNADTQYF
TGCAGCGTTGTTGGTAGTAATGCAGATACGCAGTATTTT
>TRBV5-1|-|TRBJ1-4|-
CASSPRGRSGEKLFF
TGCGCCAGCAGCCCGAGAGGCCGAAGTGGGGAAAAACTGTTTTTT
>TRBV27|-|TRBJ2-2|-
CASSSVNTGELFF
TGTGCCAGCAGTTCAGTGAACACCGGGGAGCTGTTTTTT
>TRBV6-5|-|TRBJ2-7|-
CASRSGTNEQYF
TGTGCCAGCAGATCCGGGACAAACGAGCAGTACTTC
>TRBV28|-|TRBJ1-4|-
CASSPNEKLFF
TGTGCCAGCAGTCCGAATGAAAAACTGTTTTTT
>TRBV20-1|TRBD2|TRBJ2-7|-
CSARGLNEQYF
TGCAGTGCTAGGGGACTAAACGAGCAGTACTTC
>TRBV2|-|TRBJ1-2|-
CASSNGDGYGYTF
TGTGCCAGCAGTAACGGGGATGGCTATGGCTACACCTTC
>TRBV3-1/TRBV3-2|TRBD2|TRBJ2-7|-
CASSLGLAGIYEQYF
TGTGCCAGCAGCCTGGGACTAGCGGGAATCTACGAGCAGTACTTC
>TRBV7-2|-|TRBJ1-6|-
CASSFQEDSPLHF
TGTGCCAGCAGCTTTCAGGAGGATTCACCCCTCCACTTT
>TRBV7-2|-|TRBJ2-7|-
CASSPSVTRTYEQYF
TGTGCCAGCAGCCCCTCAGTCACACGAACCTACGAGCAGTACTTC
>TRBV7-9|-|TRBJ2-5|-
CASSLRDWATGTQYF
TGTGCCAGCAGCTTAAGAGATTGGGCAACAGGGACCCAGTACTTC
>TRBV7-2|-|TRBJ2-1|-
CASSFANLYNEQFF
TGTGCCAGCAGCTTCGCTAATCTCTACAATGAGCAGTTCTTC
>TRBV9|-|TRBJ2-1|-
CASSRESYNEQFF
TGTGCCAGCAGCCGGGAGTCCTACAATGAGCAGTTCTTC
>TRBV18|-|TRBJ2-7|once
CAGSSSTTGEQYF
TGTGCCGGTTCTAGCAGTACTACGGGCGAGCAGTACTTC
>TRBV21-1|-|TRBJ2-7|-
CASSKKPPCGSKTYEQYF
TGTGCCAGCAGCAAAAAACCCCCTTGCGGGAGCAAAACCTACGAGCAGTACTTC
>TRBV7-6|TRBD2|TRBJ2-1|-
CASSPSGGQRDEQFF
TGTGCCAGCAGCCCCAGCGGGGGTCAGCGGGATGAGCAGTTCTTC
>TRBV28|-|TRBJ2-7|-
CASSSGLLRDEQYF
TGTGCCAGCAGTTCCGGACTTCTCCGCGACGAGCAGTACTTC
>TRBV6-5|-|TRBJ1-2|-
CASTKIGATYGYTF
TGTGCCAGCACCAAGATAGGGGCCACGTATGGCTACACCTTC